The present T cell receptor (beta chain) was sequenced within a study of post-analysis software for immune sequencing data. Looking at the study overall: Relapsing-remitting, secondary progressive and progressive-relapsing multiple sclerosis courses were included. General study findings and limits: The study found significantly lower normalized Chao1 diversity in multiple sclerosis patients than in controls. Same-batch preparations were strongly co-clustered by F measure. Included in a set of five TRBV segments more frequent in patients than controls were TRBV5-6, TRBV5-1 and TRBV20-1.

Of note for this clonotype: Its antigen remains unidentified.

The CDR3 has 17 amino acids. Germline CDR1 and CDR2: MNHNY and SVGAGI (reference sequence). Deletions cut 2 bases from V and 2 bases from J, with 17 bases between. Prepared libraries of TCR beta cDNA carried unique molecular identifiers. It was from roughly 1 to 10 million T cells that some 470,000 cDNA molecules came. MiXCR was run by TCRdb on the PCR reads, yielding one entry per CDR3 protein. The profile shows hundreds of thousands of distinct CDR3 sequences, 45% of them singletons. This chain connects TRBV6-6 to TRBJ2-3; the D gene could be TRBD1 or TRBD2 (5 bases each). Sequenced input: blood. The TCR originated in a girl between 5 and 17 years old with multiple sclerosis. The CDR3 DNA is TGTGCCAGCAGTTACGGGGGACGCATCGATAACACAGATACGCAGTATTTT. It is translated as CASSYGGRIDNTDTQYF.